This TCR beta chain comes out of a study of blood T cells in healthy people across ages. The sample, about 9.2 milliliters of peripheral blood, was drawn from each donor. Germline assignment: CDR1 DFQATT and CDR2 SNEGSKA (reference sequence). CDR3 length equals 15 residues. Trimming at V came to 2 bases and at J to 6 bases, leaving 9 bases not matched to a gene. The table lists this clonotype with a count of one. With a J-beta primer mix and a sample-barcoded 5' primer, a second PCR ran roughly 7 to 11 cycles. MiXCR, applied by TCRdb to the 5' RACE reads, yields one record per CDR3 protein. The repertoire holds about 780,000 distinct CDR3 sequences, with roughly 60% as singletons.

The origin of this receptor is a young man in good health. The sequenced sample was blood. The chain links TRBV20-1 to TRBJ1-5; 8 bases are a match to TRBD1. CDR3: CSARKPGQEGQPQHF. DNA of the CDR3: TGCAGTGCTAGAAAACCGGGACAGGAGGGTCAGCCCCAGCATTTT.